This T cell receptor (beta chain) was sequenced during a study of cytomegalovirus exposure and HLA in healthy donors. Some clones are missing from TCRdb's copy, which holds only in-frame ones; the method was immunoSEQ multiplex PCR. The sample lists 100,000 to 150,000 clones, roughly 89% seen once, with around 1.1% in the top ten. Study-wide results and caveats: High specificity and sensitivity for cytomegalovirus status were reported for the classifier. Under in vitro conditions, a few CMV-associated chains were confirmed as specific for CMV antigens. The listing of 160 or so TCR beta chains classed them as cytomegalovirus-associated.

Notes on this clone: Its antigen is still unknown.

Germline V gene sequence: CDR1 MNHEY, CDR2 SMNVEV (reference sequence). The CDR3 is made up of 14 amino acids. V shed 7 bases, J shed 5 bases, and the junction held 8 bases outside the gene matches. The V and J genes are TRBV27 and TRBJ2-1; TRBD1 agrees at 7 bases. This sequence originates from a woman aged 18-35 years in good health and CMV-seronegative. The sequencing sample was made of PBMCs. The CDR3 sequence: CASKRQGSHNEQFF. As DNA, the CDR3 is TGTGCCAGCAAGAGACAGGGATCCCACAATGAGCAGTTCTTC.